This passage covers 25 T cell receptor beta chains from one sample sequenced in a study of blood T cell repertoires in COVID-19. Assay used: immunoSEQ multiplex PCR; TCRdb lists only in-frame clones, some missing. The table shows around 50,000 clones, with about 89% occurring only once. Sequenced: peripheral blood. The receptors were gathered from a man in his sixties with active or convalescent COVID-19.

This clone appeared a single time. The rearrangement joins TRBV10-3 to TRBJ1-2; 8 bases align to TRBD1. The CDR3 is 17 residues long. CDR1 and CDR2 (germline): ENHRY, SYGVKD. With 3 bases clipped from V and 1 base from J, the junction kept 10 bases outside the gene matches. CDR3: CAISDFNRDRHNYGYTF. CDR3 DNA sequence: TGTGCCATCAGTGATTTCAACCGGGACAGGCATAACTATGGCTACACCTTC.

This chain joins TRBV29-1 and TRBJ2-1, with TRBD2 matching 12 bases. Trimming took 7 bases from V and 10 from J; bases not matched to a gene: 8. CDR3 size: 13 residues. Germline V gene sequence: CDR1 SQVTM, CDR2 ANQGSEA. CDR3 sequence reads: CSGTLAGGGEQFF. CDR3 DNA sequence: TGCAGCGGGACACTAGCGGGGGGCGGGGAGCAGTTCTTC.

The J gene is TRBJ1-5, the V gene TRBV19; 7 nucleotides match TRBD1. V lost 4 bases to trimming and J lost 3 bases; unmatched junction nucleotides: 15. The CDR3 is 18 residues long. Germline loops: CDR1 LNHDA, CDR2 SQIVND (reference sequence). The DNA for the CDR3 is TGTGCCAGTAGTAGCCGGAGCCCAAACAGGGGAGACAATCAGCCCCAGCATTTT. This gives the protein CASSSRSPNRGDNQPQHF.

J is TRBJ2-5 and V is TRBV18, with D possibly TRBD1 on 6 matching bases. This CDR3 is built from 14 residues. Germline V lookup: CDR1 KGHSH, CDR2 LQKENI. V was trimmed by 3 bases and J by 5 bases, leaving 13 bases between them. The CDR3 loop is CASSPQGSSETQYF. DNA for the CDR3: TGTGCCAGCTCACCCCAGGGGAGTTCGGAGACCCAGTACTTC.

This chain joins TRBV7-6 and TRBJ2-5; D remains ambiguous. Germline V gene lookup returns CDR1 SGHVS and CDR2 FNYEAQ. CDR3 length: 13 amino acids. V gave up 2 bases and J gave up 0 bases, with 4 bases separating them. In DNA, the CDR3 is TGTGCCAGCAGCTTAACTCACCAAGAGACCCAGTACTTC. This codes for CASSLTHQETQYF. The full variable domain, in which reference TRBV7-6 and TRBJ2-5 provide the parts outside the CDR3, is GAGVSQSPRYKVTKRGQDVALRCDPISGHVSLYWYRQALGQGPEFLTYFNYEAQQDKSGLPNDRFSAERPEGSISTLTIQRTEQRDSAMYRCASSLTHQETQYFGPGTRLLVL.

This clone was detected only once. The chain links TRBV7-3 to TRBJ2-5; D may be TRBD1 (6 bases). The V end lost 5 bases, the J end lost 2 bases, and 9 bases lay between the germline ends. There are 13 residues in the CDR3. The germline gives CDR1 SGHTA, CDR2 FQGTGA. Here the CDR3 reads CASSVQGQETQYF. CDR3 sequence (DNA): TGTGCCAGCAGCGTACAGGGTCAAGAGACCCAGTACTTC.

The chain links TRBV6-5 to TRBJ2-3; no firm D call. The ends were cut back, 5 bases at V and 3 bases at J, with 12 bases in the middle. Germline V CDR1 and CDR2: MNHEY, SVGAGI. The length of the CDR3 is 14 residues. CDR3 amino acids: CASSLMPYTDTQYF. The CDR3 coding sequence is TGTGCCAGCAGTCTAATGCCGTATACAGATACGCAGTATTTT.

The rearrangement uses TRBV18 and TRBJ1-2; 7 bases line up with TRBD1. There are 13 residues in the CDR3. After removal of 5 bases from V and 6 bases from J, the junction contained 6 bases not matched to a gene. The germline gives CDR1 KGHSH, CDR2 LQKENI. CDR3 DNA sequence: TGTGCCAGCTCAAGCGACAGGGAAAATGGCTACACCTTC. Residues: CASSSDRENGYTF.

This chain links TRBV6-5 with TRBJ2-1; 7 nucleotides agree with TRBD1. The CDR3 is 15 residues long. From germline, CDR1 is MNHEY and CDR2 SVGAGI. With 6 bases clipped from V and 3 bases from J, the junction kept 8 bases outside the gene matches. CDR3 sequence: CASSHRGLSYNEQFF. CDR3 nucleotides: TGTGCCAGCAGCCACAGGGGTCTTAGCTACAATGAGCAGTTCTTC.

The genes are TRBV2 and TRBJ2-3, with D maybe TRBD2 (5 bases). Germline CDR1 is SNHLY and CDR2 is FYNNEI. The CDR3 has 15 residues. The ends were cut back, 1 base at V and 2 bases at J, with 10 bases in the middle. The CDR3 coding sequence is TGTGCCAGCAGTGAAGGAGCGGTTACCACAGATACGCAGTATTTT. It translates to CASSEGAVTTDTQYF.

The chain has TRBV15 and TRBJ2-7; possibly TRBD2 for D (6 bases). Germline lookup yields CDR1 LNHNV and CDR2 YYDKDF (reference sequence). Trimming shortened V by 0 bases and J by 2 bases, and 14 bases separated the two germline ends. The CDR3 sequence is 16 residues long. The CDR3 DNA reads TGTGCCACCAGCAGAGATGCGGGGAATAACCCCTACGAGCAGTACTTC. Protein sequence: CATSRDAGNNPYEQYF. Full variable domain (rest looked up from reference TRBV15 and TRBJ2-7): DAMVIQNPRYQVTQFGKPVTLSCSQTLNHNVMYWYQQKSSQAPKLLFHYYDKDFNNEADTPDNFQSRRPNTSFCFLDIRSPGLGDTAMYLCATSRDAGNNPYEQYFGPGTRLTVT.

The chain joins TRBV30 to TRBJ1-2; 8 positions agree with TRBD1. The CDR3 length is 14 residues. Germline CDR1 and CDR2: GTSNPN and SVGIG (reference sequence). Trimming removed 4 bases from V and 4 bases from J; junction bases left unmatched: 8. This chain's CDR3 is CAWNLGQGGYGYTF. DNA for the CDR3: TGTGCCTGGAATTTAGGACAGGGAGGCTATGGCTACACCTTC.

The chain employs TRBV7-2 and TRBJ2-3, with D maybe TRBD2 (5 bases). The V end lost 5 bases, the J end lost 7 bases, and 10 bases lay between the germline ends. The CDR3 is 12 amino acids. Germline V CDR1 and CDR2: SGHTA, FQGNSA. Here the CDR3 DNA reads TGTGCCAGCAGCCCTAGGAGGAATACGCAGTATTTT. As protein: CASSPRRNTQYF.

This rearrangement joins TRBV9 to TRBJ2-7; D not resolved. The germline V gene encodes CDR1 SGDLS and CDR2 YYNGEE. V was trimmed by 3 bases and J by 3 bases, leaving 7 bases between them. The CDR3 spans 12 residues. The chain's CDR3 is CASSADNYEQYF. The CDR3 DNA follows: TGTGCCAGCAGCGCAGACAACTACGAGCAGTACTTC.

J is TRBJ1-2 and V is TRBV12-3 or TRBV12-4; D call uncertain. The V end lost 7 bases, the J end lost 6 bases, and 12 bases lay between the germline ends. CDR3 length equals 12 residues. The CDR3 coding sequence is TGTGCCAGCACTCGGCGGAATGATGGCTACACCTTC. It specifies CASTRRNDGYTF.

This chain links TRBV5-4 with TRBJ2-1; weak D call: TRBD1 (5 bases). In germline, CDR1 is SGHNT, CDR2 YYREEE (reference sequence). The CDR3 is made up of 14 amino acids. V lost 2 bases and J lost 1, with 7 bases in between. As DNA, the CDR3 is TGTGCCAGCAGCTTTCAGGGTTCCTACAATGAGCAGTTCTTC. It translates to CASSFQGSYNEQFF.

The rearrangement uses TRBV9 and TRBJ1-2; 7 bases match TRBD1. With 5 bases clipped from V and 0 bases from J, the junction kept 7 bases outside the gene matches. This CDR3 is 15 amino acids long. Germline CDR1 reads SGDLS; CDR2 reads YYNGEE. The chain's CDR3 is CASRATGTANYGYTF. The CDR3 DNA reads TGTGCCAGCAGAGCGACCGGGACAGCTAACTATGGCTACACCTTC. Variable domain in full (rest from reference TRBV9 and TRBJ1-2): DSGVTQTPKHLITATGQRVTLRCSPRSGDLSVYWYQQSLDQGLQFLIQYYNGEERAKGNILERFSAQQFPDLHSELNLSSLELGDSALYFCASRATGTANYGYTFGSGTRLTVV.

This clone was detected only once. The gene calls are TRBV28 and TRBJ2-7, with a possible D match to TRBD1 (6 bases). Germline loops: CDR1 MDHEN, CDR2 SYDVKM. The CDR3 spans 14 residues. V was trimmed by 8 bases and J by 3 bases, leaving 17 bases between them. The DNA for the CDR3 is TGTGCCAGCTTATCCCAGGGGATTGGCTACGAGCAGTACTTC. This gives the protein CASLSQGIGYEQYF. Based on the CDR3 plus reference TRBV28 and TRBJ2-7, the full variable domain is DVKVTQSSRYLVKRTGEKVFLECVQDMDHENMFWYRQDPGLGLRLIYFSYDVKMKEKGDIPEGYSVSREKKERFSLILESASTNQTSMYLCASLSQGIGYEQYFGPGTRLTVT.

J is TRBJ1-5 and V is TRBV18; D may be TRBD1 (5 bases). CDR1 is KGHSH, CDR2 LQKENI, per germline. CDR3 length: 13 residues. The V end lost 3 bases, the J end lost 3 bases, and 6 bases lay between the germline ends. CDR3 protein: CASSPGPNQPQHF. The CDR3 DNA follows: TGTGCCAGCTCACCGGGGCCCAATCAGCCCCAGCATTTT.

The CDR3 spells CASTTGQGNNSPLHF. CDR3 in DNA: TGTGCCAGCACCACGGGACAGGGGAATAATTCACCCCTCCACTTT. The genes are TRBV5-4 and TRBJ1-6; 10 bases are a match to TRBD1. CDR3 length: 15 amino acids. V gave up 6 bases and J gave up 5 bases; unmatched junction bases: 5. Germline V gives CDR1 SGHNT, CDR2 YYREEE (reference sequence).

V gene TRBV10-3 combines with J gene TRBJ1-1; D is possibly TRBD1 (5 bases). Germline CDR1 reads ENHRY; CDR2 reads SYGVKD. This CDR3 region has 11 residues. V was pared by 10 bases and J by 7 bases, with 13 bases between. The CDR3 DNA sequence: TGTGCCACCCGCTTCCAGGGTGAAGCTTTCTTT. Its translation is CATRFQGEAFF.

The rearrangement links TRBV6-2 or TRBV6-3 to TRBJ1-5; tentatively, D is TRBD1 (5 bases). Deletions cut 6 bases from V and 3 bases from J, with 15 bases between. Germline V gene sequence: CDR1 MNHEY, CDR2 SVGEGT. CDR3 size: 15 residues. CDR3 DNA sequence: TGTGCCAGCAGCTCGGGACGGGGGTACAATCAGCCCCAGCATTTT. Protein sequence: CASSSGRGYNQPQHF.

The rearrangement links TRBV5-1 to TRBJ2-5; D possibly corresponds to TRBD2 (5 bases). The CDR3 runs 14 residues. Trimming pared 6 bases from V and 1 base from J, leaving 13 bases between. In germline, CDR1 is SGHRS, CDR2 YFSETQ. The DNA of the CDR3 is TGCGCCAGCAACCGGGGAACCCCCCAAGAGACCCAGTACTTC. Translation gives CASNRGTPQETQYF.

The chain employs TRBV4-3 and TRBJ2-5, with 11 bases identical to TRBD2. The junction had 6 bases not matched to a gene; V was cut back by 1 base and J by 2 bases. Germline CDR1 is LGHNA and CDR2 is YSLEER. The CDR3 consists of 17 residues. CDR3 sequence (DNA): TGCGCCAGCAGCCAAGTCATAGCTAGCGGGGGGCAAGAGACCCAGTACTTC. It codes for CASSQVIASGGQETQYF.

The V call is TRBV27, the J call TRBJ2-7; TRBD1 matches 7 bases. The V and J ends lost 7 bases and 2 bases, in that order; junction bases with no gene match: 5. CDR1 MNHEY and CDR2 SMNVEV come from the germline V gene (reference sequence). The CDR3 covers 13 residues. CDR3 loop: CASTGQAPYEQYF. The DNA for the CDR3 is TGTGCCAGCACCGGACAGGCGCCCTACGAGCAGTACTTC.